This TCR beta chain was documented in a study of T cell repertoires in cytomegalovirus infection. Study context: Recently described HLA-C-restricted plus well-studied HLA-B-restricted CMV epitopes were used. Both a matching HLA type and CMV infection were indicated by public TCR beta signatures.

Regarding the study as a whole: Dominant in the ex vivo response were TCR beta clonotypes restricted by HLA-C and specific for CMV. The cumulative frequency of public TCR beta families distinguished individuals who carried CMV together with the relevant HLA.

The CDR3 has 13 amino acids. Germline-derived CDR1 and CDR2 are SGHVS and FNYEAQ. In regard to this clonotype: Its matching antigen is unknown. One end of the junction is discordant with germline, which a read error may explain.

TCRdb reanalysed the reads using MiXCR and keeps one entry per CDR3 protein. The sample includes 200,000 to 250,000 distinct CDR3 sequences, around 40% of them seen just once. The chain has TRBV7-6 and TRBJ2-3; the D gene is possibly TRBD2 (5 bases). The material sequenced was CD8+ T cells from cultured PBMCs, taken from culture after CMV antigen stimulation. This TCR was sampled from a human donor in good health (CMV status not recorded). Some clones in this sample may be carry-over from other donors' samples. The CDR3 coding sequence is TGTGCCGGCAGCTTAGCGCCCTCCGATACGACGTATTTT. It specifies CAGSLAPSDTTYF.